This TCR beta chain was identified in a study of shared clonotypes between healthy human individuals. For the study at large: Per-donor plates numbered three CD4 naive, three CD4 memory, two CD8 naive and one CD8 memory.

Study-wide findings and caveats: Despite large depth, rarefaction showed incomplete sorted-subset sequencing. Relative to memory subsets, naive subsets generally showed larger estimated richness.

Profiled with immunoSEQ multiplex PCR; TCRdb holds only in-frame clones, not every one. The sample carries about 2.1 million clones, 85% to 95% recorded once. This CDR3 spans 14 amino acids. The V and J ends lost 5 bases and 5 bases respectively, with 13 bases between them. Germline CDR1 and CDR2: MNHEY and SMNVEV (reference sequence). About this clone itself: The target antigen is unknown.

CD8 cells classed as naive were CD45RO-negative and positively selected for CCR7, excluding terminally differentiated effector memory CD45RA+ cells. Donors, healthy HIV-negative adults, lacked recent acute infections or vaccinations. This chain uses TRBV27 with TRBJ1-5; weak D call: TRBD1 (5 bases). The sequence was obtained from a man between 18 and 29 years old in good health. Some clones in this sample may be carry-over from other donors' samples. The sequenced material came from naive CD8+ T cells from PBMCs. Here the CDR3 DNA reads TGTGCCAGCAGTCACGAGGGGTCCGATCAGCCCCAGCATTTT. Translated: CASSHEGSDQPQHF.